The 17 T cell receptor beta chains reported below all come from one sample, sequenced in a study of radiation and T cells in renal cell carcinoma. The time point denotes: baseline pretreatment blood. The treatment: 15 Gy SBRT to primary tumor, nephrectomy 4 weeks later. Sequencing used immunoSEQ multiplex PCR; TCRdb keeps in-frame clones, though not all of them. The sample yields approximately 150,000 clones, less than 85% seen once. This specimen consisted of blood, obtained from a patient whose treatment included radiotherapy and nephrectomy. Source of these receptors: a woman aged 50 to 60 with renal cell carcinoma.

The chain is built from TRBV6-4 and TRBJ1-2; D gene unclear. The CDR3 is 14 amino acids. V dropped 0 bases and J dropped 3 bases, with 8 bases sitting between them. Germline values: CDR1 MRHNA, CDR2 SNTAGT. The CDR3 coding sequence is TGTGCCAGCAGTGACTCCCTGGGTGACTATGGCTACACCTTC. Its protein product is CASSDSLGDYGYTF.

This sequence joins TRBV13 and TRBJ1-1; D possibly corresponds to TRBD1 (6 bases). From germline, CDR1 is PRHDT and CDR2 FYEKMQ (reference sequence). The CDR3 extends over 13 amino acids. Trimming pared 2 bases from V and 5 bases from J, leaving 9 bases between. Here the CDR3 DNA reads TGTGCCAGCAGCTTATTCAGGGGAACTGAAGCTTTCTTT. It specifies CASSLFRGTEAFF.

A single count supports this clone. The J gene is TRBJ1-1, the V gene TRBV6-1, with D possibly TRBD1 on 5 matching bases. Germline CDR1 is MNHNS and CDR2 is SASEGT. V was pared by 2 bases and J by 0 bases, with 10 bases between. This CDR3 has 15 amino acids. CDR3 sequence reads: CASSESDRLNTEAFF. The CDR3 DNA is TGTGCCAGCAGTGAAAGTGACAGACTGAACACTGAAGCTTTCTTT.

V usage is TRBV10-3 and J usage is TRBJ2-4; D call uncertain. Germline loops: CDR1 ENHRY, CDR2 SYGVKD. The ends were cut back, 3 bases at V and 0 bases at J, with 12 bases in the middle. CDR3 length: 16 residues. This CDR3 is CAISEMLGPAKNIQYF. As DNA, the CDR3 is TGTGCCATCAGTGAAATGCTAGGCCCAGCCAAAAACATTCAGTACTTC.

The chain couples TRBV7-9 to TRBJ2-5; D perhaps matches TRBD2 (6 bases). The CDR3 totals 13 residues. Between the trimmed V and J ends, which lost 5 bases and 3 bases, there was a span of 10 bases. Germline CDR1 is SEHNR and CDR2 is FQNEAQ (reference sequence). For the CDR3, the DNA is TGTGCCAGCAGCCGGGACTCTGAAGAGACCCAGTACTTC. It is translated as CASSRDSEETQYF. The entire variable domain, with the rest obtained from reference TRBV7-9 and TRBJ2-5, is as follows: DTGVSQNPRHKITKRGQNVTFRCDPISEHNRLYWYRQTLGQGPEFLTYFQNEAQLEKSRLLSDRFSAERPKGSFSTLEIQRTEQGDSAMYLCASSRDSEETQYFGPGTRLLVL.

This clone showed up just a few times. The rearrangement uses TRBV5-1 and TRBJ1-4, with a weak D call TRBD1 (5 bases). This CDR3 region has 15 residues. Per the germline V gene, CDR1 is SGHRS and CDR2 is YFSETQ. Trimming shortened V by 3 bases and J by 8 bases, and 17 bases separated the two germline ends. CDR3 DNA: TGCGCCAGCAGCTCTAGACAGCATCTAGGCGAAAAACTGTTTTTT. This translates into CASSSRQHLGEKLFF.

This clone has more than one count but fewer than ten. The chain carries TRBV29-1 and TRBJ1-1; D gene unclear. The V end was cut by 6 bases, the J end by 0 bases, with 8 bases between. Germline lookup yields CDR1 SQVTM and CDR2 ANQGSEA. This CDR3 is built from 12 residues. CDR3 in amino acids: CSVRLMNTEAFF. The DNA for the CDR3 is TGCAGCGTGAGACTGATGAACACTGAAGCTTTCTTT.

This chain joins TRBV7-2 and TRBJ2-7, with 7 bases matching TRBD2. From germline, CDR1 is SGHTA and CDR2 FQGNSA. The CDR3 is 13 amino acids. J was trimmed by 2 bases and V by 5 bases; bases with no gene match: 3. CDR3 coding DNA: TGTGCCAGCAGCCGAAGCGGGACCTACGAGCAGTACTTC. Translation gives CASSRSGTYEQYF. The whole variable domain, remainder taken from reference TRBV7-2 and TRBJ2-7, is GAGVSQSPSNKVTEKGKDVELRCDPISGHTALYWYRQSLGQGLEFLIYFQGNSAPDKSGLPSDRFSAERTGGSVSTLTIQRTQQEDSAVYLCASSRSGTYEQYFGPGTRLTVT.

The V gene is TRBV19, the J gene TRBJ1-3; the D is unclear. Per germline, CDR1 LNHDA and CDR2 SQIVND (reference sequence). This CDR3 spans 12 amino acids. V was clipped by 4 bases and J by 1 base, with 2 bases between them. The CDR3 sequence: CASSTSGNTIYF. CDR3 bases: TGTGCCAGTAGTACATCTGGAAACACCATATATTTT.

This chain links TRBV30 with TRBJ1-5, with D uncertain. In germline, CDR1 is GTSNPN, CDR2 SVGIG (reference sequence). Trimming stripped 2 bases from V and 6 bases from J, with 14 bases between. CDR3 size: 14 residues. The CDR3 DNA is TGTGCCTGGAGTTCCCGGGAGACGGGTCAGCCCCAGCATTTT. Amino acid sequence: CAWSSRETGQPQHF.

The rearrangement links TRBV18 to TRBJ2-5; either TRBD1 or TRBD2 may supply D (6 bases each). The germline V gene has CDR1 KGHSH and CDR2 LQKENI. This CDR3 is built from 15 residues. Between the trimmed V and J ends, which lost 0 bases and 1 base, there was a span of 9 bases. CDR3 residues: CASSPPQGLQETQYF. The CDR3 DNA follows: TGTGCCAGCTCACCACCACAGGGACTCCAAGAGACCCAGTACTTC.

The V and J genes are TRBV7-8 and TRBJ1-5; D gene ambiguous. CDR1 is SGHVS, CDR2 FQNEAQ, per germline. CDR3 length: 13 amino acids. Trimming shortened V by 3 bases and J by 2 bases, and 5 bases separated the two germline ends. CDR3 region: CASSFGGNQPQHF. In nucleotides, the CDR3 is TGTGCCAGCAGCTTCGGGGGCAATCAGCCCCAGCATTTT.

The V and J genes are TRBV30 and TRBJ2-5; TRBD1 matches at 10 bases. CDR3 size: 15 residues. Germline V gives CDR1 GTSNPN, CDR2 SVGIG (reference sequence). V was pared by 3 bases and J by 3 bases, with 7 bases of the junction left unmatched. CDR3 amino acids: CAWRALGTGEETQYF. CDR3 nucleotides: TGTGCCTGGAGAGCGCTGGGGACAGGGGAAGAGACCCAGTACTTC.

The chain has TRBV6-5 and TRBJ1-1; TRBD1 is a possible D gene (5 bases). This CDR3 spans 14 amino acids. Looked up from germline, CDR1 is MNHEY and CDR2 is SVGAGI. The V and J ends lost 5 bases and 3 bases respectively, with 13 bases between them. The CDR3 sequence: CASSTRRDDTEAFF. The DNA for the CDR3 is TGTGCCAGCAGTACTCGCCGGGACGACACTGAAGCTTTCTTT.

This chain uses TRBV18 with TRBJ1-5, with TRBD1 as a possible D gene (6 bases). With 2 bases removed from V and 0 bases from J, the gap between germline ends came to 17 bases. Per germline, CDR1 KGHSH and CDR2 LQKENI. This CDR3 has 18 residues. CDR3 residues: CASSPVVGDTYSNQPQHF. The DNA for the CDR3 is TGTGCCAGCTCACCAGTGGTTGGGGACACCTATAGCAATCAGCCCCAGCATTTT. The complete variable domain, with remaining parts taken from reference TRBV18 and TRBJ1-5, reads NAGVMQNPRHLVRRRGQEARLRCSPMKGHSHVYWYRQLPEEGLKFMVYLQKENIIDESGMPKERFSAEFPKEGPSILRIQQVVRGDSAAYFCASSPVVGDTYSNQPQHFGDGTRLSIL.

The chain recombines TRBV2 with TRBJ2-3; TRBD2 aligns across 14 bases. The CDR3 runs 15 residues. Trimming removed 6 bases from V and 8 bases from J; junction bases left unmatched: 7. The germline gives CDR1 SNHLY, CDR2 FYNNEI. Here the CDR3 reads CASRQGLAGEVTQYF. Written as DNA, the CDR3 is TGTGCCAGCAGGCAGGGACTAGCGGGAGAGGTTACGCAGTATTTT.

This chain uses TRBV29-1 with TRBJ1-5; possibly TRBD1 for D (6 bases). Trimming pared 7 bases from V and 2 bases from J, leaving 15 bases between. The CDR3 is 14 residues long. Germline V gives CDR1 SQVTM, CDR2 ANQGSEA. CDR3 DNA: TGCAGCGCCGGATCAGGGGTAGGCAATCAGCCCCAGCATTTT. Its protein product is CSAGSGVGNQPQHF.